This T cell receptor (beta chain) comes out of a study of metastatic and nonmetastatic thyroid tumors. Regarding the study as a whole: Versus benign nodules, malignant thyroid tumors reportedly had significantly higher TCR beta diversity, in blood and tumor.

As processed by the authors: Differences in CDR3 between clinicopathological groups were drawn on to build a classifier intended to discriminate distant-metastatic papillary thyroid cancer patients. TCRdb re-clonotyped the PCR reads via MiXCR. TCRdb, rather than the study authors, made the V and J calls. The sample lists more than 12,000 clones; 20% to 30% were seen once. Patients underwent thyroid surgery, and none had received any treatment before it. Within the sample, this clone is medium-sized. Antigen: not known. This sequence was found in a female donor with papillary thyroid cancer or a benign thyroid nodule (not recorded which). Some clones in this sample may be carry-over from other donors' samples. The sequenced sample was tumor tissue.

In DNA form, the CDR3 reads TGTGCCAGCAGTTCTAGGGCTAGCTCAGATACGCAGTATTTT. It encodes CASSSRASSDTQYF. The chain joins TRBV12-3 or TRBV12-4 to TRBJ2-3, with D possibly being TRBD2 (5 bases). The germline V and J ends were trimmed by 4 bases and 4 bases, with 12 bases remaining between them. The CDR3 spans 14 residues.